This T cell receptor beta chain was sequenced in a study of cytomegalovirus exposure and HLA in healthy donors. Study conclusions and caveats: Several top significant clusters appeared, in a later analysis, to be linked to common viral pathogens. Rare TCR sequences dominated, though some public TCRs recurred in many donors.

The PCR had 60 Vbeta and 13 Jbeta primers. Profiling relied on immunoSEQ multiplex PCR, and the TCRdb table lists in-frame clones only, not all of them. The table records 85,000 to 120,000 clones, approximately 85% of them present only once. The CDR3 is 15 residues long. Per the germline V gene, CDR1 is GTSNPN and CDR2 is SVGIG (reference sequence). With respect to this clone: Its cognate antigen is unknown. Compared with germline, one end of the junction differs, possibly owing to a read error.

V gene TRBV30 combines with J gene TRBJ1-1, with 10 bases lining up with TRBD1. The sequencing sample was made of PBMCs. This receptor was identified in a man aged 50 to 59 in good health and CMV-seronegative. The CDR3 protein is CAWSESRDRGTEASF. The DNA for the CDR3 is TGTGCCTGGAGTGAGTCCCGGGACAGGGGCACTGAAGCTTCCTTT.